Following are 21 T cell receptor beta chains from one sample sequenced in a study of blood T cell repertoires in COVID-19. TCRdb keeps only in-frame clones here, not all; method: immunoSEQ multiplex PCR. This sample has 100,000 or so clones, with 70% to 90% found just once. Sequencing was carried out using peripheral blood. These receptor sequences come from a woman in her twenties or thirties with acute or convalescent COVID-19.

The chain employs TRBV4-1 and TRBJ1-6; TRBD1 might be the D (5 bases). Trimming cost V 0 bases and J 10 bases, with 22 bases left between them. CDR1 is MGHRA and CDR2 is YSYEKL in the germline V gene. The CDR3 covers 18 residues. CDR3 coding DNA: TGCGCCAGCAGCCAAGATCCCATGGCAGGGTCGTGGGGATCACCCCTCCACTTT. Amino acids: CASSQDPMAGSWGSPLHF.

The chain combines TRBV19 with TRBJ1-5, with D maybe TRBD1 (6 bases). Germline assignment: CDR1 LNHDA and CDR2 SQIVND (reference sequence). V lost 7 bases and J lost 1, with 17 bases in between. The CDR3 extends over 16 amino acids. The DNA for the CDR3 is TGTGCCAGTACCCTAGAAGGGGGATGGAGCAATCAGCCCCAGCATTTT. This gives the protein CASTLEGGWSNQPQHF. Variable domain in full (rest from reference TRBV19 and TRBJ1-5): DGGITQSPKYLFRKEGQNVTLSCEQNLNHDAMYWYRQDPGQGLRLIYYSQIVNDFQKGDIAEGYSVSREKKESFPLTVTSAQKNPTAFYLCASTLEGGWSNQPQHFGDGTRLSIL.

The chain uses TRBV11-2 and TRBJ1-3, with a weak D call TRBD1 (6 bases). The germline V and J ends were trimmed by 2 bases and 0 bases, with 17 bases remaining between them. Germline V gene data show CDR1 as SGHAT and CDR2 as FQNNGV. The CDR3 is made up of 18 amino acids. Here the CDR3 reads CASSLRYGTSSSGNTIYF. The CDR3 DNA reads as TGTGCCAGCAGCTTACGATACGGGACATCGAGCTCTGGAAACACCATATATTTT.

The chain uses TRBV5-4 and TRBJ2-3, with a weak D call TRBD2 (6 bases). The V end was cut by 4 bases, the J end by 0 bases, with 15 bases between. The length of the CDR3 is 16 residues. Per the germline V gene, CDR1 is SGHNT and CDR2 is YYREEE (reference sequence). The chain's CDR3 is CASSPYSGSSTDTQYF. The CDR3 bases are TGTGCCAGCAGCCCATATAGCGGTTCTAGCACAGATACGCAGTATTTT. The full variable domain, its missing parts supplied by reference TRBV5-4 and TRBJ2-3, is ETGVTQSPTHLIKTRGQQVTLRCSSQSGHNTVSWYQQALGQGPQFIFQYYREEENGRGNFPPRFSGLQFPNYSSELNVNALELDDSALYLCASSPYSGSSTDTQYFGPGTRLTVL.

This chain joins TRBV6-5 and TRBJ1-2, with D tentatively TRBD1 (5 bases). Germline V lookup: CDR1 MNHEY, CDR2 SVGAGI. Trimming shortened V by 7 bases and J by 1 base, and 13 bases separated the two germline ends. This CDR3 has 14 amino acids. DNA for the CDR3: TGTGCCAGCACCTACGGGGGGAGTAACTATGGCTACACCTTC. Its protein is CASTYGGSNYGYTF.

V and J are TRBV28 and TRBJ1-3; maybe TRBD1 (5 bases). V was trimmed by 7 bases and J by 4 bases, leaving 20 bases between them. Germline V gene data show CDR1 as MDHEN and CDR2 as SYDVKM. This CDR3 contains 16 residues. The CDR3 spells CASTSEEGRGGNTIYF. The CDR3 DNA is TGTGCCAGCACTTCCGAGGAGGGGCGAGGAGGAAACACCATATATTTT.

V usage is TRBV6-5 and J usage is TRBJ1-2, with 8 bases aligning to TRBD1. The germline V gene has CDR1 MNHEY and CDR2 SVGAGI. The CDR3 sequence is 14 residues long. With 4 bases clipped from V and 4 bases from J, the junction kept 5 bases outside the gene matches. As DNA, the CDR3 is TGTGCCAGCAGTTTGGGGGACAGGTTCTATGGCTACACCTTC. This encodes CASSLGDRFYGYTF.

This clone came up once. The chain joins TRBV18 to TRBJ1-1, with 8 nucleotides matching TRBD1. The V segment lost 3 bases and the J segment 8 bases; nucleotides outside the gene matches: 11. The length of the CDR3 is 15 residues. Germline V gives CDR1 KGHSH, CDR2 LQKENI. The CDR3 spells CASSPWGKQGEEAFF. The DNA for the CDR3 is TGTGCCAGCTCACCCTGGGGGAAACAGGGGGAAGAAGCTTTCTTT.

The chain uses TRBV4-1 and TRBJ1-1; TRBD1 matches 7 bases. Germline V gene sequence: CDR1 MGHRA, CDR2 YSYEKL. CDR3 length equals 17 residues. The ends lost 0 bases at V and 5 bases at J; junction bases unmatched: 12. The CDR3 spells CASSQDWGTVLGTEAFF. The CDR3 DNA is TGCGCCAGCAGCCAAGATTGGGGGACAGTTCTGGGGACTGAAGCTTTCTTT.

Only one count was recorded for this clone. The J gene is TRBJ2-2, the V gene TRBV11-2; 11 nucleotides line up with TRBD2. The CDR3 has 17 residues. Germline V lookup: CDR1 SGHAT, CDR2 FQNNGV. V was clipped by 1 base and J by 4 bases; unmatched bases: 5. The CDR3 bases are TGTGCCAGCAGCTTAGGTCCGGGACTAGCGGTCACCGGGGAGCTGTTTTTT. As protein: CASSLGPGLAVTGELFF.

The CDR3 sequence: CASSVQGIGELFF. The CDR3 bases are TGTGCCAGCAGTGTGCAGGGTATCGGGGAGCTGTTTTTT. This chain connects TRBV2 to TRBJ2-2; D might be TRBD1 (5 bases). The CDR3 loop spans 13 amino acids. Germline assignment: CDR1 SNHLY and CDR2 FYNNEI. Trimming took 4 bases from V and 7 from J, leaving 10 bases between them.

This clone is a singleton in its sample. The chain links TRBV15 to TRBJ2-5, with a possible D match to TRBD2 (5 bases). Deletions cut 6 bases from V and 1 base from J, with 9 bases between. This CDR3 spans 13 amino acids. CDR1 and CDR2 (germline): LNHNV, YYDKDF (reference sequence). The CDR3 nucleotides are TGTGCCACCAGAGCGGCAGTCCAAGAGACCCAGTACTTC. Protein: CATRAAVQETQYF.

The V and J genes are TRBV25-1 and TRBJ1-3, with D tentatively TRBD1 (5 bases). The CDR3 spans 14 residues. Trimming removed 6 bases from V and 0 bases from J, with 9 bases in between. Per the germline V gene, CDR1 is MGHDK and CDR2 is SYGVNS. CDR3 residues: CASSGDSSGNTIYF. The CDR3 nucleotides are TGTGCCAGCAGCGGGGACTCCTCTGGAAACACCATATATTTT.

This clone was recorded only once. The chain links TRBV7-9 to TRBJ2-5, with 11 bases that match TRBD2. The CDR3 covers 17 residues. Trimming cost V 1 base and J 3 bases; bases outside gene matches: 7. CDR1 and CDR2 from the germline V gene are SEHNR and FQNEAQ (reference sequence). CDR3 amino acids: CASSLVRGLAVKETQYF. The CDR3 nucleotides are TGTGCCAGCAGCTTAGTCAGGGGACTAGCGGTGAAAGAGACCCAGTACTTC. The whole variable domain, filled in from reference TRBV7-9 and TRBJ2-5, reads DTGVSQNPRHKITKRGQNVTFRCDPISEHNRLYWYRQTLGQGPEFLTYFQNEAQLEKSRLLSDRFSAERPKGSFSTLEIQRTEQGDSAMYLCASSLVRGLAVKETQYFGPGTRLLVL.

This clone was seen only a few times. This rearrangement joins TRBV28 to TRBJ1-1, with 7 positions matching TRBD1. Unmatched junction bases numbered 8, after V lost 8 bases and J lost 2 bases. The CDR3 loop spans 14 amino acids. Germline assignment: CDR1 MDHEN and CDR2 SYDVKM. CDR3 sequence (DNA): TGTGCCAGCGTAAGGGACAGACCCAACACTGAAGCTTTCTTT. It specifies CASVRDRPNTEAFF. Variable domain in full (rest from reference TRBV28 and TRBJ1-1): DVKVTQSSRYLVKRTGEKVFLECVQDMDHENMFWYRQDPGLGLRLIYFSYDVKMKEKGDIPEGYSVSREKKERFSLILESASTNQTSMYLCASVRDRPNTEAFFGQGTRLTVV.

In its sample, this clone was seen a few times. The CDR3 here is CASSVAGGNIQYF. The CDR3, as DNA: TGTGCCAGCAGCGTAGCGGGGGGCAACATTCAGTACTTC. The chain is built from TRBV9 and TRBJ2-4; a weak D match, TRBD2 (7 bases). V dropped 0 bases and J dropped 7 bases, with 8 bases sitting between them. The germline CDR1 and CDR2 sequences are SGDLS and YYNGEE. The CDR3 runs to 13 residues.

The chain recombines TRBV27 with TRBJ1-1; D is unclear. Trimming took 6 bases from V and 1 from J, leaving 9 bases between them. CDR1 and CDR2 (germline): MNHEY, SMNVEV (reference sequence). The CDR3 is 13 amino acids. CDR3 nucleotides: TGTGCCAGCAGCTACGGGTCGAACACTGAAGCTTTCTTT. This translates into CASSYGSNTEAFF.

The chain carries TRBV10-3 and TRBJ2-2, with a possible D match to TRBD2 (5 bases). V was pared by 0 bases and J by 1 base, with 9 bases between. The CDR3 runs to 16 residues. The V gene's germline CDR1 is ENHRY and CDR2 SYGVKD. The CDR3 protein is CAISESRRWNTGELFF. The CDR3 nucleotides are TGTGCCATCAGTGAGTCGAGGAGGTGGAACACCGGGGAGCTGTTTTTT.

The CDR3 here is CASSSTGQGEKRDEQYF. Written as DNA, the CDR3 is TGTGCCAGCAGCTCTACTGGACAGGGCGAAAAACGCGACGAGCAGTACTTC. V usage is TRBV13 and J usage is TRBJ2-7; 8 bases fit TRBD1. J lost 5 bases, V lost 4 bases, and 16 bases had no gene match. The germline gives CDR1 PRHDT, CDR2 FYEKMQ (reference sequence). The CDR3 loop spans 17 amino acids. Variable domain in full (rest from reference TRBV13 and TRBJ2-7): AAGVIQSPRHLIKEKRETATLKCYPIPRHDTVYWYQQGPGQDPQFLISFYEKMQSDKGSIPDRFSAQQFSDYHSELNMSSLELGDSALYFCASSSTGQGEKRDEQYFGPGTRLTVT.

The chain carries TRBV2 and TRBJ1-1; D is possibly TRBD1 (5 bases). The CDR3 totals 12 residues. V gave up 4 bases and J gave up 5 bases, with 8 bases separating them. CDR1 is SNHLY, CDR2 FYNNEI, per germline. The CDR3 protein is CASSAQGTEAFF. The CDR3 coding sequence is TGTGCCAGCAGTGCTCAGGGTACTGAAGCTTTCTTT.

The chain couples TRBV9 to TRBJ1-1, with 8 bases lining up with TRBD1. CDR1 and CDR2 (germline): SGDLS, YYNGEE. This CDR3 has 15 amino acids. V was clipped by 4 bases and J by 7 bases; unmatched bases: 12. CDR3 in amino acids: CASSLSWAGGHEAFF. In DNA form, the CDR3 reads TGTGCCAGCAGCCTAAGCTGGGCAGGGGGCCATGAAGCTTTCTTT. The full variable domain, rest sourced from reference TRBV9 and TRBJ1-1, is DSGVTQTPKHLITATGQRVTLRCSPRSGDLSVYWYQQSLDQGLQFLIQYYNGEERAKGNILERFSAQQFPDLHSELNLSSLELGDSALYFCASSLSWAGGHEAFFGQGTRLTVV.